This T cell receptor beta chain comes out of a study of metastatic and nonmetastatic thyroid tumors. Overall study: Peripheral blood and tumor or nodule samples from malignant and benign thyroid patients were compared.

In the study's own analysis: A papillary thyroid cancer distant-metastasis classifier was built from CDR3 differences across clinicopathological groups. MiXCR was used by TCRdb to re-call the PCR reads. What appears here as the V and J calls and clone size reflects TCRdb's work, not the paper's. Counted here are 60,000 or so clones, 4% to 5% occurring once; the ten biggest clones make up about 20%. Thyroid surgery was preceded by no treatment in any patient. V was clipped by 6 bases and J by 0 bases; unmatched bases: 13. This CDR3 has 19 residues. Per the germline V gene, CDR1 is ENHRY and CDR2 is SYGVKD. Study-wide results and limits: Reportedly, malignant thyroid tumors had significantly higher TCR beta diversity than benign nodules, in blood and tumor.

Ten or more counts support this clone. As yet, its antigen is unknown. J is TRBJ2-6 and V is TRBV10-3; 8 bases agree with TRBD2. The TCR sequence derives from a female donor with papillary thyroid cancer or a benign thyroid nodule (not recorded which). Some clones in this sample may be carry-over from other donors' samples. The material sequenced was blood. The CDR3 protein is CAIRGPRGSGISGANVLTF. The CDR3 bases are TGTGCCATCAGGGGCCCCCGGGGTAGCGGGATCTCTGGGGCCAACGTCCTGACTTTC.